This record concerns one T cell receptor beta chain sequence. This record belongs to a study of shared clonotypes between healthy human individuals. Germline V gene data show CDR1 as SGHNT and CDR2 as YENEEA. This CDR3 is 17 amino acids long. The V gene end was trimmed by 2 bases and the J gene end by 0 bases; junction bases not matched to a gene: 9. Clones were sequenced by immunoSEQ multiplex PCR, and TCRdb holds only the in-frame ones, with some missing. The sample includes around 240,000 clones, 50% to 80% of them seen just once. The rearrangement links TRBV11-3 to TRBJ2-5; 7 bases are a match to TRBD1. This clonotype was sampled from a man aged 30 to 45 in good health. The sample was memory CD4+ T cells sorted from blood. Subset denoted: CD45RA-negative fraction. CDR3 in amino acids: CASSLPNRQGDQETQYF. The CDR3 region has the DNA TGTGCCAGCAGCTTACCCAACCGACAGGGTGACCAAGAGACCCAGTACTTC. Together with reference TRBV11-3 and TRBJ2-5, the CDR3 gives the full variable domain: EAGVVQSPRYKIIEKKQPVAFWCNPISGHNTLYWYLQNLGQGPELLIRYENEEAVDDSQLPKDRFSAERLKGVDSTLKIQPAELGDSAVYLCASSLPNRQGDQETQYFGPGTRLLVL.